This T cell receptor beta chain was recorded in a study of T cells in Graves' hyperthyroidism and ophthalmopathy. Background on the study: Blood was drawn when the patient was first diagnosed and still untreated. Study-level results: Most thyroid clonotypes expanded above 0.001 were also detected in blood.

Using RNA transcripts as the source, TCR beta CDR3 regions were amplified. TCR CDR3 underwent first-round RT-PCR with the HTBI primer set. TCRdb itself ran the multiplex PCR reads through MiXCR, one entry per CDR3 protein. The top ten hold more than 11% of the sample, which has about 570,000 distinct CDR3 sequences, 14% seen once. Germline CDR1 and CDR2: SEHNR and FQNEAQ (reference sequence). The CDR3 runs to 13 residues. Hyperthyroidism of Graves' type that showed no ophthalmopathy progression within 18 months was stable. Every diagnosis used clinical symptoms, serum thyroxine and TRAb, thyroid ultrasound and orbital computed tomography. This clonotype showed up just a few times. Its specificity is unknown. At one boundary the junction diverges from the germline segment, which might be a read error.

V usage is TRBV7-9 and J usage is TRBJ2-5; D is uncertain. This clonotype originated in a woman in her thirties or forties with Graves' hyperthyroidism. Specimen: blood. CDR3 protein: CASSLTFQETRYF. As DNA, the CDR3 is TGTGCCAGCAGCTTAACGTTCCAAGAGACCCGGTACTTC.